This T cell receptor beta chain was recovered during a study of OX40 agonist ivuxolimab in advanced cancers. Study-level information: It was ivuxolimab, an agonistic anti-OX40 (CD134) antibody, that patients were treated with. The study, taken as a whole, reports: Low normalized clonal expansion also occurred in some nonresponding patients. The antigen specificity of the peripheral T cells (those that were expanded) was not determined. Both blood CD4+ and CD8+ T cells showed clonal growth by week 6 at 0.1 to 3.0 mg/kg.

This table comes from immunoSEQ multiplex PCR, and its TCRdb copy is limited to in-frame clones, with some not included. This table has about 92,000 clones, around 90% appearing once. As for this clone: The antigen is unknown.

The sequencing here drew on CD4+ or CD8+ T cells sorted from blood, taken in a trial of the OX40 agonist ivuxolimab. This sequence originates from an adult with an advanced solid tumor such as melanoma, head and neck, liver or kidney cancer.

The CDR3 nucleotides are TGCGCCAGCAGCCAGGACAGGGGCGCCCTCGGAGATACGCAGTATTTT. Its protein product is CASSQDRGALGDTQYF. The chain joins TRBV4-1 to TRBJ2-3; 9 nucleotides agree with TRBD1. The J segment lost 5 bases and the V segment lost 3 bases, leaving 9 bases of the junction unmatched. Germline CDR1 reads MGHRA; CDR2 reads YSYEKL. This CDR3 has 16 amino acids.